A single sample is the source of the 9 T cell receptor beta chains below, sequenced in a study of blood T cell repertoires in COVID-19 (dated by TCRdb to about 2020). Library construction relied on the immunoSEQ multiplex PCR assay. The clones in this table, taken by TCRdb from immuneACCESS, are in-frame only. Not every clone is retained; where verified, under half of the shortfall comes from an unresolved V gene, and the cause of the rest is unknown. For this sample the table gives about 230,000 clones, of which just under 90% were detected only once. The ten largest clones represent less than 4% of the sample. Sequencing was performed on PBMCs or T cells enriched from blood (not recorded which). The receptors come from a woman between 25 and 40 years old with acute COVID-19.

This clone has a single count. CDR3 residues: CASSPAEGTEAFF. DNA of the CDR3: TGTGCCAGCAGCCCCGCCGAGGGCACTGAAGCTTTCTTT. The chain recombines TRBV11-2 with TRBJ1-1; D is unresolved. The CDR3 is 13 amino acids. The germline gives CDR1 SGHAT, CDR2 FQNNGV. Trimming took 5 bases from V and 4 from J, leaving 11 bases between them.

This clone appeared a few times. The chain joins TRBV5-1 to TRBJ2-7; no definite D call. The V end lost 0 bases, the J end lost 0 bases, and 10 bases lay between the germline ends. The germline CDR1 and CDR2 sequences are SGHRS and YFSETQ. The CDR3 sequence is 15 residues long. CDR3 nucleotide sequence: TGCGCCAGCAGCTTGGAGACTGGCCCCTCCTACGAGCAGTACTTC. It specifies CASSLETGPSYEQYF. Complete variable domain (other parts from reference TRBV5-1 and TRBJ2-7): KAGVTQTPRYLIKTRGQQVTLSCSPISGHRSVSWYQQTPGQGLQFLFEYFSETQRNKGNFPGRFSGRQFSNSRSEMNVSTLELGDSALYLCASSLETGPSYEQYFGPGTRLTVT.

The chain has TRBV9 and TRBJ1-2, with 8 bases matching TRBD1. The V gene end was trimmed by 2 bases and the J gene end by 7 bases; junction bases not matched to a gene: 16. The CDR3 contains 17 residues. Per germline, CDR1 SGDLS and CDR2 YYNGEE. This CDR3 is CASSVSSETEQGGGYTF. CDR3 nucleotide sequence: TGTGCCAGCAGCGTCTCCAGTGAGACGGAACAGGGGGGTGGCTACACCTTC.

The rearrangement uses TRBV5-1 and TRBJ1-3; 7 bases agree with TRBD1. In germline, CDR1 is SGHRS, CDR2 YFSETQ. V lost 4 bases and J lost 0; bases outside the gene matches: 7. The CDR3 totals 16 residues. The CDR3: CASSTGQELSGNTIYF. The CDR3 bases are TGCGCCAGCAGCACCGGACAGGAGCTCTCTGGAAACACCATATATTTT.

The CDR3 protein is CASSLGQAAGGGEKLFF. The CDR3 region has the DNA TGTGCCAGCAGCTTAGGACAAGCGGCAGGGGGAGGTGAAAAACTGTTTTTT. This chain connects TRBV7-9 to TRBJ1-4, with TRBD1 matching 7 bases. With V trimmed by 1 base and J by 7 bases, 12 bases remained unmatched. Germline values: CDR1 SEHNR, CDR2 FQNEAQ (reference sequence). This CDR3 is 17 amino acids long.

CDR3 coding DNA: TGTGCCACCAGCCCCGTGGGCGGGGGGCTTAACTATGGCTACACCTTC. Amino acid sequence: CATSPVGGGLNYGYTF. This sequence joins TRBV15 and TRBJ1-2, with D possibly matching TRBD1 (6 bases). With 5 bases removed from V and 1 base from J, the gap between germline ends came to 17 bases. Germline V gives CDR1 LNHNV, CDR2 YYDKDF (reference sequence). The CDR3 has 16 amino acids.

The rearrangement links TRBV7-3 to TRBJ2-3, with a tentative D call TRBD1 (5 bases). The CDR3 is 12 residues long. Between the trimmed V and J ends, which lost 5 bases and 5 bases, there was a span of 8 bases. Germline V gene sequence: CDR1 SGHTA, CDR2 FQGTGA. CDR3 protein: CASSPRGDTQYF. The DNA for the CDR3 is TGTGCCAGCAGCCCAAGGGGAGATACGCAGTATTTT.

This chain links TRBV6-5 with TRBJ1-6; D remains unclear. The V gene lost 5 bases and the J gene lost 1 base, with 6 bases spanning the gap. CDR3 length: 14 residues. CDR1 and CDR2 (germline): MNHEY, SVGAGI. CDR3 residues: CASSSRSYNSPLHF. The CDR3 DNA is TGTGCCAGCAGTAGCAGGTCCTATAATTCACCCCTCCACTTT.

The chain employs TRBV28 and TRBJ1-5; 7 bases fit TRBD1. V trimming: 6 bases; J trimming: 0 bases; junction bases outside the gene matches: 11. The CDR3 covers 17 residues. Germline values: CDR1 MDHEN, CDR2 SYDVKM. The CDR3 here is CASRPLRGDISNQPQHF. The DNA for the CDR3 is TGTGCCAGCAGGCCGCTCAGGGGGGATATTAGCAATCAGCCCCAGCATTTT.